The 20 T cell receptor beta chains given below trace back to one sample, sequenced in a study of cytomegalovirus exposure and HLA in healthy donors. The study ran its PCR with 60 Vbeta and 13 Jbeta primers. Produced via immunoSEQ multiplex PCR; TCRdb's table is partial and in-frame only. The sample table sets out about 72,000 clones. Sequencing was carried out using PBMCs. All receptors derive from a woman aged 40 to 55 in good health and CMV-seropositive.

The chain carries TRBV10-3 and TRBJ2-1; 8 bases align to TRBD1. Per the germline V gene, CDR1 is ENHRY and CDR2 is SYGVKD. The CDR3 has 19 amino acids. Trimming took 0 bases from V and 0 from J; bases not matched to a gene: 10. The CDR3 DNA reads TGTGCCATCAGTGAGTCTCGGGACAGGAGGACCCCCTCCTACAATGAGCAGTTCTTC. Its protein product is CAISESRDRRTPSYNEQFF.

The chain combines TRBV2 with TRBJ2-2; possible D gene TRBD2, 6 bases. The germline V gene has CDR1 SNHLY and CDR2 FYNNEI. This CDR3 region has 14 residues. V shed 6 bases and J shed 8 bases, with 16 bases lying between them. CDR3 in amino acids: CASRSSAIGGELFF. For the CDR3, the DNA is TGTGCCAGCAGGTCTAGCGCCATCGGAGGGGAGCTGTTTTTT.

The rearrangement uses TRBV4-3 and TRBJ2-3, with D possibly being TRBD2 (5 bases). Germline V gene data show CDR1 as LGHNA and CDR2 as YSLEER. The CDR3 totals 13 residues. V dropped 0 bases and J dropped 4 bases, with 5 bases sitting between them. Here the CDR3 DNA reads TGCGCCAGCAGCCAAGAAGCGGCAGATACGCAGTATTTT. Translating gives CASSQEAADTQYF.

This chain connects TRBV7-8 to TRBJ2-2, with D possibly TRBD2 on 6 matching bases. V gave up 7 bases and J gave up 5 bases, with 17 bases separating them. The CDR3 has 15 residues. From germline, CDR1 is SGHVS and CDR2 FQNEAQ. This CDR3 is CASTFRDLQTGELFF. DNA of the CDR3: TGTGCCAGCACCTTTCGGGACTTACAAACCGGGGAGCTGTTTTTT.

The chain couples TRBV9 to TRBJ1-2, with TRBD1 identical over 8 bases. Germline values: CDR1 SGDLS, CDR2 YYNGEE. The CDR3 spans 16 residues. V gave up 0 bases and J gave up 5 bases; unmatched junction bases: 9. The chain's CDR3 is CASSVEGQGAMYGYTF. The CDR3 region has the DNA TGTGCCAGCAGCGTAGAAGGTCAGGGGGCAATGTATGGCTACACCTTC. Looking up the rest from reference TRBV9 and TRBJ1-2 gives the full variable domain: DSGVTQTPKHLITATGQRVTLRCSPRSGDLSVYWYQQSLDQGLQFLIQYYNGEERAKGNILERFSAQQFPDLHSELNLSSLELGDSALYFCASSVEGQGAMYGYTFGSGTRLTVV.

This chain links TRBV9 with TRBJ2-7, with a weak D call TRBD2 (5 bases). The V end was cut by 3 bases, the J end by 8 bases, with 18 bases between. The CDR3 contains 14 residues. CDR1 is SGDLS, CDR2 YYNGEE, per germline. The CDR3 protein is CASSARTGLEQQYF. CDR3 coding DNA: TGTGCCAGCAGCGCCCGGACTGGACTCGAACAGCAGTACTTC. Using reference TRBV9 and TRBJ2-7 for the parts outside the CDR3, the full variable domain is DSGVTQTPKHLITATGQRVTLRCSPRSGDLSVYWYQQSLDQGLQFLIQYYNGEERAKGNILERFSAQQFPDLHSELNLSSLELGDSALYFCASSARTGLEQQYFGPGTRLTVT.

This chain joins TRBV14 and TRBJ2-1, with unresolved D. The CDR3 covers 13 residues. V was trimmed by 4 bases and J by 3 bases, leaving 7 bases between them. Germline V CDR1 and CDR2: SGHDN, FVKESK. CDR3 in DNA: TGTGCCAGCAGCCCAACTCTCTACAATGAGCAGTTCTTC. It yields the protein CASSPTLYNEQFF.

The chain employs TRBV10-3 and TRBJ2-4; 7 nucleotides agree with TRBD1. The CDR3 is 14 residues long. Germline assignment: CDR1 ENHRY and CDR2 SYGVKD. V was pared by 6 bases and J by 3 bases, with 5 bases of the junction left unmatched. The CDR3 DNA is TGTGCCATCAGGGCAGGGGGTGACAAAAACATTCAGTACTTC. Translated: CAIRAGGDKNIQYF.

The chain recombines TRBV4-2 with TRBJ1-5, with D hard to call. The germline gives CDR1 LGHNA, CDR2 YNFKEQ. Trimming took 6 bases from V and 0 from J, leaving 12 bases between them. CDR3 length: 15 residues. The CDR3 DNA reads TGTGCCAGCAGTGGGAGGGAACATAGCAATCAGCCCCAGCATTTT. Encoded protein: CASSGREHSNQPQHF.

The rearrangement joins TRBV7-2 to TRBJ2-1, with 7 bases matching TRBD2. Germline CDR1 SGHTA, CDR2 FQGNSA. The length of the CDR3 is 16 residues. V dropped 1 base and J dropped 10; count of bases not matched to a gene: 13. The CDR3 nucleotides read TGTGCCAGCAGCTTAGGGGCGGGAGTGATAATTGAGGAGCAGTTCTTC. Encoded protein: CASSLGAGVIIEEQFF.

The rearrangement joins TRBV15 to TRBJ2-7; 7 positions match TRBD1. The CDR3 totals 13 residues. V trimming: 1 base; J trimming: 4 bases; junction bases outside the gene matches: 1. Germline assignment: CDR1 LNHNV and CDR2 YYDKDF (reference sequence). CDR3 bases: TGTGCCACCAGCAGAGGGGGACAGTACGAGCAGTACTTC. This encodes CATSRGGQYEQYF.

The V and J genes are TRBV21-1 and TRBJ2-4; whether TRBD2, the table's D call, matches the DNA was not checked. TRBV21-1 is listed as a pseudogene. The CDR3 runs 16 residues. This CDR3 is CASSKCKRRAKNIQYF. The CDR3 region has the DNA TGTGCCAGCAGCAAATGCAAGCGGAGGGCAAAAAACATTCAGTACTTC.

The chain recombines TRBV11-3 with TRBJ2-1; 8 positions agree with TRBD1. V shed 4 bases and J 1 base; nucleotides not matched to a gene: 12. From germline, CDR1 is SGHNT and CDR2 YENEEA. CDR3 length: 18 residues. The CDR3 here is CASSSTGGRRASYNEQFF. The CDR3 DNA sequence: TGTGCCAGCAGCTCAACAGGGGGTCGACGGGCATCCTACAATGAGCAGTTCTTC.

The chain uses TRBV5-1 and TRBJ1-2, with 7 positions matching TRBD1. Germline loops: CDR1 SGHRS, CDR2 YFSETQ. With 4 bases clipped from V and 2 bases from J, the junction kept 5 bases outside the gene matches. This CDR3 is built from 14 residues. In DNA form, the CDR3 reads TGCGCCAGCAGCCCACGGGACAGAAACTATGGCTACACCTTC. It yields the protein CASSPRDRNYGYTF.

The chain carries TRBV5-1 and TRBJ1-2; 10 bases match TRBD1. V was clipped by 4 bases and J by 6 bases; unmatched bases: 9. The CDR3 consists of 15 residues. In germline, CDR1 is SGHRS, CDR2 YFSETQ. This CDR3 is CASSAWTGGRDGYTF. The CDR3 DNA sequence: TGCGCCAGCAGCGCCTGGACAGGGGGGAGGGATGGCTACACCTTC.

The rearrangement links TRBV13 to TRBJ2-5, with TRBD1 identical over 9 bases. The CDR3 contains 16 residues. V lost 4 bases to trimming and J lost 5 bases; unmatched junction nucleotides: 11. In germline, CDR1 is PRHDT, CDR2 FYEKMQ (reference sequence). The CDR3 nucleotides read TGTGCCAGCAGCTCGAGGGGACAGGGAATTATCGAGACCCAGTACTTC. Its protein product is CASSSRGQGIIETQYF.

The J gene is TRBJ2-7, the V gene TRBV14; 9 bases line up with TRBD1. V lost 4 bases and J lost 3; bases outside the gene matches: 10. The CDR3 has 16 residues. The germline V gene has CDR1 SGHDN and CDR2 FVKESK. CDR3 sequence reads: CASSPLGQGGLYEQYF. CDR3 nucleotides: TGTGCCAGCAGCCCTTTGGGACAGGGCGGCCTCTACGAGCAGTACTTC.

The chain recombines TRBV5-1 with TRBJ1-3; the D gene is possibly TRBD1 (5 bases). Germline V gene lookup returns CDR1 SGHRS and CDR2 YFSETQ. The CDR3 sequence is 16 residues long. Between the trimmed V and J ends, which lost 5 bases and 1 base, there was a span of 16 bases. CDR3 in DNA: TGCGCCAGCAGATTCGGGACTGCCGGATCTGGAAACACCATATATTTT. It specifies CASRFGTAGSGNTIYF.

The V and J genes are TRBV7-2 and TRBJ2-2, with 9 bases identical to TRBD2. This CDR3 comprises 15 residues. Losses at the gene ends were 3 bases for V and 5 bases for J; bases not matched to a gene: 4. Germline CDR1 is SGHTA and CDR2 is FQGNSA. CDR3: CASSLGLAGTGELFF. The CDR3 DNA is TGTGCCAGCAGCTTGGGGCTAGCGGGGACCGGGGAGCTGTTTTTT.

The rearrangement uses TRBV11-1 and TRBJ2-3; 11 bases match TRBD2. V lost 6 bases to trimming and J lost 4 bases; unmatched junction nucleotides: 9. Germline V gene data show CDR1 as SGHAT and CDR2 as FQDESV (reference sequence). The length of the CDR3 is 16 residues. CDR3 sequence (DNA): TGTGCCAGCAGTCCCCACATAGCGGGGGGGTCAGATACGCAGTATTTT. Amino acids: CASSPHIAGGSDTQYF. Full variable domain (missing parts from reference TRBV11-1 and TRBJ2-3): EAEVAQSPRYKITEKSQAVAFWCDPISGHATLYWYRQILGQGPELLVQFQDESVVDDSQLPKDRFSAERLKGVDSTLKIQPAELGDSAMYLCASSPHIAGGSDTQYFGPGTRLTVL.